The clone carrying this T cell receptor (beta chain) was counted at least ten times. No antigen is known for it. The data were taken from a study of T-cell reconstitution after alpha-beta-depleted transplantation in children. The study's findings and limits: Several hundred expanded graft clones reportedly supplied alpha-beta T cells about two months after transplant. Day-60 TCRbeta diversity that was high in some patients was derived from surviving recipient T cells and thymic progenitors. Newly made T cells mostly supplied T-cell counts and diversity one year after transplant.

A TCRbeta library incorporating unique molecular identifiers was prepared. TCRdb called the PCR reads again in MiXCR, with one record for every CDR3 protein. The profile shows more than 200,000 distinct CDR3 sequences, under 30% of them singletons. The V end lost 2 bases, the J end lost 9 bases, and 13 bases lay between the germline ends. The CDR3 spans 13 residues. Per the germline V gene, CDR1 is LGHDT and CDR2 is YNNKEL (reference sequence). The J gene is TRBJ1-2, the V gene TRBV3-1; D not certain. This specimen consisted of PBMCs, obtained before TCRalphabeta/CD19-depleted stem cell transplant. The TCR was taken from a girl aged 2 to 10 with Fanconi anemia, due to receive a stem cell transplant. CDR3 protein: CASSQLGPGSYTF. Written as DNA, the CDR3 is TGTGCCAGCAGCCAACTAGGGCCCGGTAGCTACACCTTC.